A selection of T cell receptor beta chains follows, all from one sample in a study of patients and donors after allogeneic stem cell transplantation. TCRdb re-derived calls from the RT-PCR reads in MiXCR, one entry per CDR3 protein. The sample records almost 20,000 distinct CDR3 sequences, 4.9% being singletons. The sequenced material came from blood, either unsorted or a sorted T cell fraction (not recorded which). These receptors all come from a human donor who was either an allogeneic HSCT recipient or a stem cell or donor lymphocyte infusion donor (not recorded which). It is not recorded whose cells these are; they may come from a transplant donor. The CDR3 runs from the conserved cysteine through the conserved F or W. A D gene is named only where the DNA matches it firmly. Clone size, where shown, is once, few, many, or a class for clones that have expanded.

D gene	CDR3 length	clone size	V gene	J gene	CDR3 DNA	CDR3 protein
TRBD2	16	many	TRBV5-5	TRBJ2-1	TGTGCCAGCAGCTTGGGGGTGGGGGGGTCCTACAATGAGCAGTTCTTC	CASSLGVGGSYNEQFF
.	13	many	TRBV10-2	TRBJ2-7	TGCGCCAGCAGTGGCGGGCCGGCCTACGAGCAGTACTTC	CASSGGPAYEQYF
.	14	many	TRBV5-4	TRBJ1-4	TGTGCCAGCAGCTTCGGGCAGGTTGGCGAAAAACTGTTTTTT	CASSFGQVGEKLFF
TRBD1	17	large	TRBV11-2	TRBJ1-2	TGTGCCAGCAGCTTAGGACCAACAGGGGGCCAGGGCTATGGCTACACCTTC	CASSLGPTGGQGYGYTF
.	13	many	TRBV18	TRBJ2-7	TGTGCCAGCTCACCGGATACCGGGGACGTGCGGTACTTC	CASSPDTGDVRYF
.	11	large	TRBV15	TRBJ2-7	TGTGCCACCAGCAGGGGGCTCGAGCAGTACTTC	CATSRGLEQYF
TRBD1	15	many	TRBV7-9	TRBJ1-4	TGTGCCAGCCGGGACAGTCGTTCAACTAATGAAAAACTGTTTTTT	CASRDSRSTNEKLFF
.	12	many	TRBV28	TRBJ2-2	TGTGCCAGCAGCCACTTTGCCGGGGAGCTGTTTTTT	CASSHFAGELFF
.	16	many	TRBV12-3/TRBV12-4	TRBJ1-4	TGTGCCAGCAGCCGAATCCAGGAGTGGTTAGGGGGGAAACTGTTTTTT	CASSRIQEWLGGKLFF
.	14	many	TRBV3-1	TRBJ1-1	TGTGCCAGCAGCCAGACGGGATGGGACACTGAAGCTTTCTTT	CASSQTGWDTEAFF
.	14	few	TRBV19	TRBJ1-2	TGTGCCAGTACCGTAGGGACGGTGAACTATGGCTACACCTTC	CASTVGTVNYGYTF
.	15	.	TRBV18	TRBJ1-5	TGTGCCAGCTCACCCGGGAATCTTAGCAATCAGCCCCAGCATTTT	CASSPGNLSNQPQHF
.	13	few	TRBV19	TRBJ1-5	TGTGCCAGTAGGGACCCTACCAATCAGCCCCAGCATTTT	CASRDPTNQPQHF
.	11	few	TRBV11-3	TRBJ2-1	TGTGCCAGCAGCTTAGGGGGCCAGCAGTTCTTC	CASSLGGQQFF
.	14	medium-sized	TRBV5-1	TRBJ1-1	TGCGCCAGCAGCTTGGTTGCTGCGGGGACTGAAGCTTTCTTT	CASSLVAAGTEAFF
TRBD1	14	many	TRBV10-1	TRBJ1-1	TGCGCCAGCAGTCCCGGGACAGAGAACACTGAAGCTTTCTTT	CASSPGTENTEAFF
.	17	many	TRBV20-1	TRBJ2-7	TGCAGTGCTAGAGATTTGGGGGCCGGGACGGTTGGCTACGAGCAGTACTTC	CSARDLGAGTVGYEQYF
.	19	many	TRBV21-1	TRBJ2-7	TGTGCCAGCAGCAAAGCGCTTTGGGACGGCGAATTACTGACCTACGAGCAGTACTTC	CASSKALWDGELLTYEQYF
.	17	many	TRBV10-1	TRBJ1-2	TGCGCCAGCAGTGACAGGACTTACAAAGAAGCCCCCTATGGCTACACCTTC	CASSDRTYKEAPYGYTF
TRBD1	14	many	TRBV6-1	TRBJ1-2	TGTGCCAGCAGACCGGACAGGGGGCGCTATGGCTACACCTTC	CASRPDRGRYGYTF
TRBD1	17	many	TRBV7-9	TRBJ1-2	TGTGCCAGCAGCCCAACACACCCTGGGACAGGCAACTATGGCTACACCTTC	CASSPTHPGTGNYGYTF
TRBD2	14	many	TRBV5-1	TRBJ2-1	TGCGCCAGCAGCTTGGGGACTAGCGGCAATGAGCAGTTCTTC	CASSLGTSGNEQFF